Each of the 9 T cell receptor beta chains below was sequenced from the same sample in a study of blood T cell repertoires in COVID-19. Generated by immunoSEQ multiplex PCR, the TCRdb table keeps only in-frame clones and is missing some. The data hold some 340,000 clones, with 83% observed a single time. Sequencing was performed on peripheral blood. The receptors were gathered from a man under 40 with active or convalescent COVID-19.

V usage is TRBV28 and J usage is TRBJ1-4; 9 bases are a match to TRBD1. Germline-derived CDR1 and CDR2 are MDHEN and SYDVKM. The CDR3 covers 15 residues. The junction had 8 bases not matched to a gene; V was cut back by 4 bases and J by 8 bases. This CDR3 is CASSSPGQGGEKLFF. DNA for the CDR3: TGTGCCAGCAGTTCGCCGGGACAGGGCGGAGAAAAACTGTTTTTT.

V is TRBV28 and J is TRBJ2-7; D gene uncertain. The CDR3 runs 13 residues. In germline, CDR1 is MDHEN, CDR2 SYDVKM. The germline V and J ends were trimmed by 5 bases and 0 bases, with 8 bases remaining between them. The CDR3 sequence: CASSVQPSYEQYF. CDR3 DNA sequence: TGTGCCAGCAGTGTACAGCCCTCCTACGAGCAGTACTTC.

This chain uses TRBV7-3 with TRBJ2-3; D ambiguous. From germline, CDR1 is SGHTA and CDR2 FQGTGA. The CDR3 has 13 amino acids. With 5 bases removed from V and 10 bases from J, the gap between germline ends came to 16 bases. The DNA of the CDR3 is TGTGCCAGCAGCCCGCTAATAGAGTCGCCGCAGTATTTT. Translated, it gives CASSPLIESPQYF.

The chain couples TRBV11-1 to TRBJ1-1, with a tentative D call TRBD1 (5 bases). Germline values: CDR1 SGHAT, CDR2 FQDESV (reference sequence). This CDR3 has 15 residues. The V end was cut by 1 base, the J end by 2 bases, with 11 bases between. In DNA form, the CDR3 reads TGTGCCAGCAGCTTAGTTTCCAGGGTTAACACTGAAGCTTTCTTT. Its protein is CASSLVSRVNTEAFF.

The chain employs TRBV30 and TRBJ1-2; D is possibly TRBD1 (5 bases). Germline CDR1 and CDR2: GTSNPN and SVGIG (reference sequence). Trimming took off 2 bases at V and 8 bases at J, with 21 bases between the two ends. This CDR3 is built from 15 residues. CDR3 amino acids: CAWSNPGPRARGYTF. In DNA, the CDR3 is TGTGCCTGGAGTAACCCAGGGCCCCGGGCGCGGGGCTACACCTTC.

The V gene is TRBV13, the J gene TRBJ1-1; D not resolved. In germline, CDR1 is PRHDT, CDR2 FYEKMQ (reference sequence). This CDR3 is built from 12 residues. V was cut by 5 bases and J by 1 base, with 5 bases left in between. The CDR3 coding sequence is TGTGCCAGCAGCCGAGGGAACACTGAAGCTTTCTTT. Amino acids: CASSRGNTEAFF.

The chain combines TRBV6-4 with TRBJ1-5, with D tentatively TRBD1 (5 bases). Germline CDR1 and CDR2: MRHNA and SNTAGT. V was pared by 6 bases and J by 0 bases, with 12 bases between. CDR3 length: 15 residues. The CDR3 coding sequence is TGTGCCAGCAGGCGGACACCTGATAGCAATCAGCCCCAGCATTTT. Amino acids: CASRRTPDSNQPQHF.

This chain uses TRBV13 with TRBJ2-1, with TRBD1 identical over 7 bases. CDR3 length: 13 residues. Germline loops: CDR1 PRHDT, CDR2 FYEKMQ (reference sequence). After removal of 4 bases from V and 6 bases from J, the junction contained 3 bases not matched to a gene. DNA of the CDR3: TGTGCCAGCAGCTGGGGACAGAGCAATGAGCAGTTCTTC. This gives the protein CASSWGQSNEQFF.

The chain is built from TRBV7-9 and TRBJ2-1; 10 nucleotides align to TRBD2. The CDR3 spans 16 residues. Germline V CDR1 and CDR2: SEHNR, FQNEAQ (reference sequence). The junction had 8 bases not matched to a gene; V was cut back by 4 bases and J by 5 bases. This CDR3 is CASSSWTSGSHNEQFF. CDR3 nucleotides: TGTGCCAGCAGCTCCTGGACTAGCGGCAGTCACAATGAGCAGTTCTTC.